This TCR beta chain appears in the sequencing data of a study of T-cell reconstitution after alpha-beta-depleted transplantation in children. Construction of the TCRbeta library involved unique molecular identifiers. TCRdb used MiXCR to reprocess the PCR reads, holding one entry per CDR3 protein. The sample has 90,000 to 100,000 distinct CDR3 sequences; 12% are singletons. From germline, CDR1 is SQVTM and CDR2 ANQGSEA. There are 12 residues in the CDR3. Between the trimmed V and J ends, which lost 7 bases and 5 bases, there was a span of 14 bases. Sequences were derived from PBMCs from the stem cell graft donor, sampled from the stem cell graft. The rearrangement uses TRBV29-1 and TRBJ2-5; D perhaps matches TRBD1 (6 bases). The clonotype comes from a human donor who donated a stem cell graft to a child with inherited bone marrow failure. CDR3: CSATSQGETQYF. CDR3 sequence (DNA): TGCAGCGCCACAAGCCAGGGGGAGACCCAGTACTTC. The full variable domain, with the rest looked up from reference TRBV29-1 and TRBJ2-5, is SAVISQKPSRDICQRGTSLTIQCQVDSQVTMMFWYRQQPGQSLTLIATANQGSEATYESGFVIDKFPISRPNLTFSTLTVSNMSPEDSSIYLCSATSQGETQYFGPGTRLLVL.